The sample holds many counts of the clone carrying this TCR beta chain. The antigen remains unidentified. This sample was included in a study of T cells in Graves' hyperthyroidism and ophthalmopathy. The CDR3 regions of TCR beta were amplified from RNA transcripts. The study used the HTBI primer set for a first-round RT-PCR of the TCR CDR3. TCRdb itself ran the multiplex PCR reads through MiXCR, one entry per CDR3 protein. The data contain over 450,000 distinct CDR3 sequences, 14% of them singletons. Notes on the study in general: Most thyroid clonotypes expanded above 0.001 appeared in blood too.

The specimen sequenced was blood. The receptor was derived from a woman in her late teens or twenties with Graves' hyperthyroidism.

The CDR3 here is CSARHNEQFF. In DNA form, the CDR3 reads TGCAGTGCTCGACACAATGAGCAGTTCTTC. This chain connects TRBV20-1 to TRBJ2-1; no reliable D call. The CDR3 contains 10 residues. Germline V gene sequence: CDR1 DFQATT, CDR2 SNEGSKA (reference sequence). The V end lost 5 bases, the J end lost 5 bases, and 4 bases lay between the germline ends.